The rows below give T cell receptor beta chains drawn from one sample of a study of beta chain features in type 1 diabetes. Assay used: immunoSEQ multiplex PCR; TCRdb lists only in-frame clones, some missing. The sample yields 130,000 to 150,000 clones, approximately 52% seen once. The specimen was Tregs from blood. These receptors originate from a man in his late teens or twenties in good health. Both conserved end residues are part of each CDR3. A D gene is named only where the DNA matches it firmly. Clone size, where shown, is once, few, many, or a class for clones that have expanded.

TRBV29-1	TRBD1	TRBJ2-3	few	TGCAGCGGCCTACAGGGGACCACAGATACGCAGTATTTT	CSGLQGTTDTQYF
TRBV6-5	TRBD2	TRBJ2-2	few	TGTGCCAGTAGACTAGCGGAGGACACCGGGGAGCTGTTTTTT	CASRLAEDTGELFF
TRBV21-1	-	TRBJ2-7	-	TGTGCCAGCAGAGGAGACGAGCAGTACTTC	CASRGDEQYF
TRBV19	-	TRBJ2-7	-	TGTGCCAGTAGTACAAAAGACAGGTTCTACGAGCAGTACTTC	CASSTKDRFYEQYF
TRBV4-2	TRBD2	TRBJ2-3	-	TGTGCCAGCAGCCAAGAGGTAGCGGGTATCCCCACAGATACGCAGTATTTT	CASSQEVAGIPTDTQYF
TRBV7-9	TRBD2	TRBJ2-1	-	TGTGCCAGCAGCTTTCGGACTAGCGGGAGGGCGTTCGATGAGCAGTTCTTC	CASSFRTSGRAFDEQFF
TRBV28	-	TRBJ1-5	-	TGTGCCAGCGGATTACAGGGTTTTCAGCCCCAGCATTTT	CASGLQGFQPQHF
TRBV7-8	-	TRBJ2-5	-	TGTGCCAGCAGCTTAGCGGGGGGGCTGGGGGAGACCCAGTACTTC	CASSLAGGLGETQYF
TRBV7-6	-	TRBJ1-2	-	TGTGCCAGCAGCTCAAGCCCGAATGTCCCGAACGGCTACACCTTC	CASSSSPNVPNGYTF
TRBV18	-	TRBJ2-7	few	TGTGCCAGCTCACCATCGGCGGATGGGGAGCAGTACTTC	CASSPSADGEQYF
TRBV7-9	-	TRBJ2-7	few	TGTGCCAGCAGCGCCTTAGGAGCGGACGGGCAGTACGAGCAGTACTTC	CASSALGADGQYEQYF
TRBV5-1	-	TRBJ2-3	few	TGCGCCAGCAGCTACCGACAGCTCACAGATACGCAGTATTTT	CASSYRQLTDTQYF
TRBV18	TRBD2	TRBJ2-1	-	TGTGCCAGCTCCCAGCGAATTAGGGGGACTAGCGGAAACTCCTACAATGAGCAGTTCTTC	CASSQRIRGTSGNSYNEQFF
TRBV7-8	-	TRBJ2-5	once	TGTGCCAGCAGCCCCCGGCGGACAGTTTTAGAGCAGTACTTC	CASSPRRTVLEQYF
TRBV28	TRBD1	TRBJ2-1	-	TGTGCCAGCAGGGGGACAGGGTACAATGAGCAGTTCTTC	CASRGTGYNEQFF
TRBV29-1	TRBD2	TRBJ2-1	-	TGCAGCGTTGAATACGGGACTAGTGTCATATTAGAGCAGTTCTTC	CSVEYGTSVILEQFF
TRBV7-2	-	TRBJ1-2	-	TGTGCCAGCAGCTTAGTTATAGGAGGGGGCTACACCTTC	CASSLVIGGGYTF
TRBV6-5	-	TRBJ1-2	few	TGTGCCGGAGGACAGAATTATGGCTACACCTTC	CAGGQNYGYTF
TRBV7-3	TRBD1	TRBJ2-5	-	TGTGCCAGCAGCCCTGGGACAGGGCTTATAGATGGGACCCAGTACTTC	CASSPGTGLIDGTQYF
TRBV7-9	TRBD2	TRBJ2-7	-	TGTGCCAGCAACACCGGGACTAGCGGGCCTGAGCAGTACTTC	CASNTGTSGPEQYF
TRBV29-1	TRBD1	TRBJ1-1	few	TGCAGCGGTCGGATAGGGACAGACTACCTGGGCACTGAAGCTTTCTTT	CSGRIGTDYLGTEAFF
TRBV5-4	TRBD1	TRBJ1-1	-	TGTGCCAGCAGCATAACAGGGGGGAACACTGAAGCTTTCTTT	CASSITGGNTEAFF
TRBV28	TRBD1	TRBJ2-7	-	TGTGCCAGCAGTTTTTGGGGGACAGGAAACTACGAGCAGTACTTC	CASSFWGTGNYEQYF
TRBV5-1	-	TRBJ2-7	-	TGCGCCAGCAGCCACTATAGCGGTTCCTACGAGCAGTACTTC	CASSHYSGSYEQYF
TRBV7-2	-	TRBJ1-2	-	TGTGCCAGCAGCTTAGAGTGGGGGGTCTATGGCTACACCTTC	CASSLEWGVYGYTF
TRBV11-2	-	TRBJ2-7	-	TGTGCCAGCAGCTTAAGGACATTTGATCGTATTTACGAGCAGTACTTC	CASSLRTFDRIYEQYF
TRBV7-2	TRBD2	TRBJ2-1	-	TGTGCCAGCAGCTCCCTAGCGGGGGGGTACAATGAGCAGTTCTTC	CASSSLAGGYNEQFF
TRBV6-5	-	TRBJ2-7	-	TGTGCCAGCAGTCTTCACATAAGTTCCTACGAGCAGTACTTC	CASSLHISSYEQYF
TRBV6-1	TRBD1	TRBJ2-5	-	TGTGCCAGCAGTGAAGCGGACAGGGGATACCAGTACTTC	CASSEADRGYQYF
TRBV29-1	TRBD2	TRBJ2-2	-	TGCAGCGTTGATGCGGGAGGCTACACCGGGGAGCTGTTTTTT	CSVDAGGYTGELFF
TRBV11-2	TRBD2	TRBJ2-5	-	TGTGCCAGCAGCCGGGGGGGAGGGAGGGAGACCCAGTACTTC	CASSRGGGRETQYF
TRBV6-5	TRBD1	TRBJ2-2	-	TGTGCCAGCAGTCGCCAGGGGGACACCGGGGAGCTGTTTTTT	CASSRQGDTGELFF
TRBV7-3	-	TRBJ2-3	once	TGTGCCAGCAGCTCATCAGCAGATACGCAGTATTTT	CASSSSADTQYF
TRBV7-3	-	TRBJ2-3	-	TGTGCCAGCAGCTTAATCGGGAGTACGACAGATACGCAGTATTTT	CASSLIGSTTDTQYF
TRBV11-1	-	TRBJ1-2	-	TGTGCCAGCAGCTTCCAGGGGAAGGACTATGGCTACACCTTC	CASSFQGKDYGYTF
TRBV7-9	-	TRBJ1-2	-	TGTGCCAGCAGCCGTGACACTGTCTATGGCTACACCTTC	CASSRDTVYGYTF
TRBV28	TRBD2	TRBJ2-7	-	TGTGCCAGCAGTTACCCCGGCGGAGGGTCGTTTCCAGCGGGAGGGCCATACGAGCAGTACTTC	CASSYPGGGSFPAGGPYEQYF
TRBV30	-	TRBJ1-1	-	TGTGCCTGGAGTGTACTTTGGAGAATTTCGTTAGCTGAAGCTTTCTTT	CAWSVLWRISLAEAFF
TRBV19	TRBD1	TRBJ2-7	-	TGTGCCAGTAGTTTCACGGACAGGTACGAGCAGTACTTC	CASSFTDRYEQYF
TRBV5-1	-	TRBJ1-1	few	TGCGCCAGCAGATTGAACAGTAACACTGAAGCTTTCTTT	CASRLNSNTEAFF
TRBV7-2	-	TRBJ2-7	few	TGTGCCAGCAGCCAATGGGCCTTAGCACCGGGGGAGCAGTACTTC	CASSQWALAPGEQYF
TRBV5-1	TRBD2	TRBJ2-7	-	TGCGCCAGCAGCTCAACCAGCGGGAGGATCTCCTACGAGCAGTACTTC	CASSSTSGRISYEQYF
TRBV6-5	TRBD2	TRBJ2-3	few	TGTGCCACCGCGGCGACTAGCGGGAGCACAGATACGCAGTATTTT	CATAATSGSTDTQYF
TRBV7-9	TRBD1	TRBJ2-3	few	TGTGCCAGCAGCTTACCGACAGGGGGCACAGATACGCAGTATTTT	CASSLPTGGTDTQYF
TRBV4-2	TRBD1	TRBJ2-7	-	TGTGCCAGCAGCCAGGTCGGGACAGGCACCTACGAGCAGTACTTC	CASSQVGTGTYEQYF
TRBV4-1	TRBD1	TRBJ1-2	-	TGCGCCAGCAGCCCCCAGCTCAGACAGGGGGCGGGGGGCTACACCTTC	CASSPQLRQGAGGYTF
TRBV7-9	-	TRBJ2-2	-	TGTGCCAGCAGCACCAAACCTGGACAGCTCAACACCGGGGAGCTGTTTTTT	CASSTKPGQLNTGELFF
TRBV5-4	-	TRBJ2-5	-	TGTGCCAGCAGCTATCGGGGTGCATTTCAAGAGACCCAGTACTTC	CASSYRGAFQETQYF
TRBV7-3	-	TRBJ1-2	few	TGTGCCAGCAGCTTACAGGGCTCCTATGGCTACACCTTC	CASSLQGSYGYTF
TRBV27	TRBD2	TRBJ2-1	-	TGTGCCAGCCTCCGGGGAGGGGATTACAATGAGCAGTTCTTC	CASLRGGDYNEQFF
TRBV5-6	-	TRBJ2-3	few	TGTGCCAGCAGCACTGTAATCTGGACAGATACGCAGTATTTT	CASSTVIWTDTQYF